Listed below are T cell receptor beta chains from one sample, sequenced in a study of beta chain features in type 1 diabetes. Clones were read by immunoSEQ multiplex PCR, and TCRdb kept only the in-frame ones, dropping some. The sample records 200,000 to 300,000 clones, roughly 13% being singletons. The sequencing input was naive CD4+ T cells from blood. Every receptor here comes from a woman in her thirties or forties in good health. Each CDR3 is given with its conserved first and last residue. D genes are given only for firm matches. Clone size is shown for a subset of rows, as once, few, many or a class of expanded clone.

>TRBV6-6|few|TRBJ1-5|NA
CASSQPEAAGNQPQHF
TGTGCCAGCAGCCAACCAGAGGCCGCGGGCAATCAGCCCCAGCATTTT
>TRBV6-1|few|TRBJ1-6|NA
CASGPEQGSPLHF
TGTGCCAGCGGGCCCGAGCAGGGTTCACCCCTCCACTTT
>TRBV4-3|NA|TRBJ2-7|TRBD1
CASSPRDSAYEQYF
TGCGCCAGCAGCCCCCGGGACAGTGCCTACGAGCAGTACTTC
>TRBV7-8|NA|TRBJ2-5|TRBD2
CASSLARVAGAGETQYF
TGTGCCAGCAGCTTAGCGCGGGTAGCGGGGGCCGGAGAGACCCAGTACTTC
>TRBV28|few|TRBJ1-2|NA
CVAQKDYGYTF
TGCGTGGCCCAAAAAGACTATGGCTACACCTTC
>TRBV5-1|few|TRBJ2-5|TRBD2
CASSWTTSRETQYF
TGCGCCAGCAGCTGGACGACTAGCCGGGAGACCCAGTACTTC
>TRBV5-1|NA|TRBJ1-5|NA
CASSLVGLDQPQHF
TGCGCCAGCAGCTTGGTTGGGCTCGATCAGCCCCAGCATTTT
>TRBV5-4|many|TRBJ2-5|NA
CASSEDRGETQYF
TGTGCCAGCAGCGAGGACAGAGGGGAGACCCAGTACTTC
>TRBV4-3|NA|TRBJ1-6|NA
CASSQDSRRGQSSYNSPLHF
TGCGCCAGCAGCCAAGATAGTCGGAGGGGCCAGAGCTCCTATAATTCACCCCTCCACTTT
>TRBV4-2|few|TRBJ2-3|TRBD1
CASSQGGQVGDTQYF
TGTGCCAGCAGCCAAGGGGGACAGGTCGGGGATACGCAGTATTTT
>TRBV18|few|TRBJ1-2|NA
CASSQFPRREHGYTF
TGTGCCAGCTCACAGTTCCCTCGCAGGGAACATGGCTACACCTTC
>TRBV18|NA|TRBJ1-3|TRBD1
CASSLQGSGGNTIYF
TGTGCCAGCTCACTACAGGGGAGCGGAGGAAACACCATATATTTT
>TRBV5-1|NA|TRBJ2-3|TRBD2
CASSFSGGASDTQYF
TGCGCCAGCAGCTTTAGCGGGGGGGCCTCAGATACGCAGTATTTT
>TRBV29-1|many|TRBJ2-7|NA
CSARGQTYEQYF
TGCAGCGCTCGAGGACAGACTTACGAGCAGTACTTC
>TRBV7-2|NA|TRBJ1-5|TRBD1
CASSPTGAPNQPQHF
TGTGCCAGCAGCCCCACAGGGGCGCCCAATCAGCCCCAGCATTTT
>TRBV5-1|few|TRBJ2-3|TRBD1
CASSSGQDSFTDTQYF
TGCGCCAGCAGCTCGGGACAGGATTCCTTCACAGATACGCAGTATTTT